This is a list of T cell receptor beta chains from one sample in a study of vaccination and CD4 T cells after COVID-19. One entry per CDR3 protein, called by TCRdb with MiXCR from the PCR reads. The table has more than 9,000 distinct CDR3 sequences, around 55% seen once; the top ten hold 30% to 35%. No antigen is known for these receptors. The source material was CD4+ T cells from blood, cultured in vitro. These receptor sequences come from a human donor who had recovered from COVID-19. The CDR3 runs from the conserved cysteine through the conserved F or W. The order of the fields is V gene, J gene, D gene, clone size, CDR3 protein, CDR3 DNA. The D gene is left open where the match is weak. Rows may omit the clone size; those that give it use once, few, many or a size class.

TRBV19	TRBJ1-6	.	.	CASSIRQGSLWYGNSPLHF	TGTGCCAGTAGTATTCGCCAGGGGTCGTTATGGTATGGCAATTCACCCCTCCACTTT
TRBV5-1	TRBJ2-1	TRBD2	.	CASSLAYGGESSYNEQFF	TGCGCCAGCAGCTTGGCCTACGGGGGGGAGTCCTCCTACAATGAGCAGTTCTTC
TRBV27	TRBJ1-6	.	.	CASRDRTYSPLHF	TGTGCCAGCAGGGACCGGACGTATTCACCCCTCCACTTT
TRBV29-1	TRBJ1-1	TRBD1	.	CSVLKVGQGATEAFF	TGCAGCGTTCTTAAGGTGGGACAGGGGGCTACTGAAGCTTTCTTT
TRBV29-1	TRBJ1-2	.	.	CSVDYSNYGYTF	TGCAGCGTGGACTACAGTAACTATGGCTACACCTTC
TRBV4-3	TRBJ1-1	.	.	CASSQVLGNTEAFF	TGCGCCAGCAGCCAAGTCCTCGGAAACACTGAAGCTTTCTTT
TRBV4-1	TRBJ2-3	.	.	CASSRPQGLSTDTQYF	TGCGCCAGCAGCCGACCCCAGGGGCTAAGCACAGATACGCAGTATTTT
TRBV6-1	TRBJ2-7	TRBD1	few	CASSTWDRGTHEQYF	TGTGCCAGCAGTACCTGGGACAGGGGGACCCACGAGCAGTACTTC
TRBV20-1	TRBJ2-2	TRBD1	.	CSTRDQGQGLNTGELFF	TGCAGTACTAGAGACCAGGGACAGGGCCTCAACACCGGGGAGCTGTTTTTT
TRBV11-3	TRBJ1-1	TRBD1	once	CASSSRGRGLGNTEAFF	TGTGCCAGCAGCTCCCGGGGCAGGGGGCTGGGGAACACTGAAGCTTTCTTT
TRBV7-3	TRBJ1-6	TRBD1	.	CASSLGQGSNSPLHF	TGTGCCAGCAGCCTGGGACAGGGGAGTAATTCACCCCTCCACTTT
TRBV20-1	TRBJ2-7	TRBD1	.	CSARGDSTYEQYF	TGCAGTGCTAGAGGGGACAGCACCTACGAGCAGTACTTC
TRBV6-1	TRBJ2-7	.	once	CASIGGIEQYF	TGTGCCAGCATTGGGGGAATCGAGCAGTACTTC
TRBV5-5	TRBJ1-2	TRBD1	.	CASSSSGGPYGYTF	TGTGCCAGCAGCTCCTCAGGGGGCCCATATGGCTACACCTTC
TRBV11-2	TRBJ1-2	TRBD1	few	CASSYHPGQGDGYTF	TGTGCCAGCAGCTATCACCCGGGACAGGGGGACGGCTACACCTTC
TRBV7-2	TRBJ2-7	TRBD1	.	CASSSLTGIGEQYF	TGTGCCAGCAGCTCACTGACAGGGATCGGCGAGCAGTACTTC
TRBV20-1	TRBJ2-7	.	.	CSARPGSHGEQYF	TGCAGTGCTAGACCGGGTTCCCACGGCGAGCAGTACTTC
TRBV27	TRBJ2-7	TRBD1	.	CASSPLLKSSGGINEQYF	TGTGCCAGCAGTCCTCTGCTCAAGAGCTCAGGGGGCATCAACGAGCAGTACTTC
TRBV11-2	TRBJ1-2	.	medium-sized	CASSFRVQGSFGYTF	TGTGCCAGCAGCTTTCGGGTACAGGGCTCGTTCGGCTACACCTTC
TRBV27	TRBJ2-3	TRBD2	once	CASSPKTSGRGTDTQYF	TGTGCCAGCAGTCCGAAGACTAGCGGGAGAGGAACAGATACGCAGTATTTT
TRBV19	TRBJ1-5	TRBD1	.	CASSIEGTGGNQPQHF	TGTGCCAGTAGTATAGAGGGGACAGGGGGCAATCAGCCCCAGCATTTT
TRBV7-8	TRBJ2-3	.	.	CASSRNNARGTDTQYF	TGTGCCAGCAGCCGAAACAACGCCAGGGGCACAGATACGCAGTATTTT
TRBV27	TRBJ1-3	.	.	CASSLLPDRMDTIYF	TGTGCCAGCAGTTTACTGCCAGACAGGATGGACACCATATATTTT
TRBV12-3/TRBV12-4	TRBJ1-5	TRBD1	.	CASRSQGSNQPQHF	TGTGCCAGCAGATCACAGGGGAGCAATCAGCCCCAGCATTTT
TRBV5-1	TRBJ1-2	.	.	CASSWGDKSNYGYTF	TGCGCCAGCAGCTGGGGGGACAAGTCTAACTATGGCTACACCTTC
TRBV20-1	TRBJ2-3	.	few	CSARDGPDTQYF	TGCAGTGCCAGAGACGGTCCAGATACGCAGTATTTT
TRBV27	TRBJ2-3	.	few	CASSLQDPSTDTQYF	TGTGCCAGCAGCCTACAGGACCCTAGCACAGATACGCAGTATTTT
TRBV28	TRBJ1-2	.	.	CASSLRSYGYTF	TGTGCCAGCAGTCTACGTAGCTATGGCTACACCTTC
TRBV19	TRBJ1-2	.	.	CASSITGPGNIYGYTF	TGTGCCAGTAGTATAACGGGGCCGGGGAACATCTATGGCTACACCTTC
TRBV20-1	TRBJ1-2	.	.	CSAPIGGGRYGYTF	TGCAGTGCCCCCATCGGAGGGGGACGTTATGGCTACACCTTC
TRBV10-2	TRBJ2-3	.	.	CASSPDSSGSTDTQYF	TGCGCCAGCAGCCCCGACTCCAGCGGGTCGACAGATACGCAGTATTTT
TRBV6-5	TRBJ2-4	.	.	CASSYSGGKENIQYF	TGTGCCAGCAGTTACTCAGGGGGAAAGGAAAACATTCAGTACTTC
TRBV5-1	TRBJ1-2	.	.	CASSLGNIPGQYGYTF	TGCGCCAGCAGCTTGGGCAACATTCCGGGCCAATATGGCTACACCTTC
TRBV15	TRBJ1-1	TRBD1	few	CATSRGGTATEAFF	TGTGCCACCAGCAGGGGCGGGACAGCTACTGAAGCTTTCTTT
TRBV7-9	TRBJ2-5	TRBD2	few	CASSSIGRTRAETQYF	TGTGCCAGCAGCTCCATAGGGAGGACTAGAGCGGAGACCCAGTACTTC
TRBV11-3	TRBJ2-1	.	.	CASSLVDYNEQFF	TGTGCCAGCAGCTTAGTGGATTACAATGAGCAGTTCTTC
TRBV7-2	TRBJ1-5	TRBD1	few	CASSKRSAGGQPQHF	TGTGCCAGCAGCAAAAGGTCGGCAGGGGGCCAGCCCCAGCATTTT
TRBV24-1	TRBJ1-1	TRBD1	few	CATRGQGGTEAFF	TGTGCCACCAGGGGACAGGGGGGCACTGAAGCTTTCTTT
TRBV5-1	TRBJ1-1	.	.	CASSFWEKEGPEAFF	TGCGCCAGCAGCTTTTGGGAAAAAGAGGGCCCTGAAGCTTTCTTT
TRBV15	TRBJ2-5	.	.	CATSRDPGGEETQYF	TGTGCCACCAGCAGAGATCCCGGCGGGGAAGAGACCCAGTACTTC
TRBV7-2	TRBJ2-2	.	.	CASSERLANTGELFF	TGTGCCAGCAGCGAGAGATTGGCGAACACCGGGGAGCTGTTTTTT
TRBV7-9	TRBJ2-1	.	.	CASSLVLSSYNEQFF	TGTGCCAGCAGCTTAGTGTTGAGCTCCTACAATGAGCAGTTCTTC
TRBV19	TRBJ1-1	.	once	CASIRSRERTEAFF	TGTGCCAGTATCAGGAGCAGGGAAAGAACTGAAGCTTTCTTT
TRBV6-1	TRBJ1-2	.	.	CASRPRREDGYTF	TGTGCCAGCAGGCCCCGGAGGGAGGATGGCTACACCTTC
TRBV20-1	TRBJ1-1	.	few	CSAGGGETEAFF	TGCAGTGCGGGAGGGGGTGAGACTGAAGCTTTCTTT
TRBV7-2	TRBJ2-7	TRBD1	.	CASSSGQGASYEQYF	TGTGCCAGCAGCTCCGGACAGGGGGCCTCCTACGAGCAGTACTTC